This T cell receptor (beta chain) appears in the sequencing data of a study of CD8 T cells in ankylosing spondylitis. It was by quantitative 5'-RACE with molecular barcodes that TCR beta libraries were made. Each CDR3 protein is one row after TCRdb ran MiXCR on the 5' RACE reads. The sample includes just under 550,000 distinct CDR3 sequences, over 9.5% seen only once; the top ten take approximately 7%. This clonotype was observed a few times. Its cognate antigen is unknown. Whole-study results and caveats: Clones linked with disease were CD8+ and fairly uncommon in the peripheral blood. Reportedly, matched ankylosing spondylitis synovial fluid was significantly enriched for disease-linked clones. For ankylosing spondylitis blood, a TCR beta motif of several highly homologous variants appeared characteristic. Several of the motif variants were reported before in synovial fluid and blood from reactive arthritis.

Trimming stripped 5 bases from V and 8 bases from J, with 9 bases between. Germline CDR1 MDHEN, CDR2 SYDVKM. The CDR3 extends over 11 amino acids. The source is a male donor with ankylosing spondylitis. Sequencing used blood, either unsorted or a sorted T cell fraction (not recorded which). This rearrangement joins TRBV28 to TRBJ1-2; D unresolved. Here the CDR3 DNA reads TGTGCCAGCAGTGGAGGGAGAGGCTACACCTTC. It codes for CASSGGRGYTF.